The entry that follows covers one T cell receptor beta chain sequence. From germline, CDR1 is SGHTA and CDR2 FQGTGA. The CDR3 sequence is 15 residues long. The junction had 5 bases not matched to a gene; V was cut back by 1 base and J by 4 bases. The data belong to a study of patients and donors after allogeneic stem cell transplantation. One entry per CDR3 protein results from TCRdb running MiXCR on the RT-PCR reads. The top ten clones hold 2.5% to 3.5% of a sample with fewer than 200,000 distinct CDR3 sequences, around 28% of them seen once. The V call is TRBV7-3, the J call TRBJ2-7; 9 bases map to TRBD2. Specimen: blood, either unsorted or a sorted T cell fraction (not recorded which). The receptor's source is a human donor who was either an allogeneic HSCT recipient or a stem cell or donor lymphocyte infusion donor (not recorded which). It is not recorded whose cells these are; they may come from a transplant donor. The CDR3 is CASSLSSGSTYEQYF. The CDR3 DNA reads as TGTGCCAGCAGCTTAAGTAGCGGGAGTACATACGAGCAGTACTTC.